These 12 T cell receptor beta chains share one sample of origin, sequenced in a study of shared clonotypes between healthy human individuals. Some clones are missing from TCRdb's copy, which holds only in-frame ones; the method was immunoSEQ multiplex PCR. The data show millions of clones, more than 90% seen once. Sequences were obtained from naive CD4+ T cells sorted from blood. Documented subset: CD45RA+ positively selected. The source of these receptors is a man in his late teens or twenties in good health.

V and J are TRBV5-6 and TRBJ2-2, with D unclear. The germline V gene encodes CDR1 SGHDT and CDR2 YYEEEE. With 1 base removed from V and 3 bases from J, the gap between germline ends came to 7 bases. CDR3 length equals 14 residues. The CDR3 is CASSLPGDTGELFF. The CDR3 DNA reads TGTGCCAGCAGCTTGCCCGGAGACACCGGGGAGCTGTTTTTT.

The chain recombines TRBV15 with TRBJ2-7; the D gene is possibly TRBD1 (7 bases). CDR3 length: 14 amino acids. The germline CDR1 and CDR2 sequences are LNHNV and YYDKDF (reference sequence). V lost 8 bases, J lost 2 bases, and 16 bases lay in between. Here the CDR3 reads CATHDGGGPYEQYF. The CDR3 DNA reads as TGTGCCACCCACGATGGAGGGGGCCCCTACGAGCAGTACTTC.

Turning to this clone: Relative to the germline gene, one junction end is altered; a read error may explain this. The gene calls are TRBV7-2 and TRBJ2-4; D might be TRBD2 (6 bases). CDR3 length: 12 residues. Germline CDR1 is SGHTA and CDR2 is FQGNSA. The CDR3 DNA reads TGTGCCAGCAGCTTCTTTGCGGGACTCCCCTTTTTC. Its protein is CASSFFAGLPFF.

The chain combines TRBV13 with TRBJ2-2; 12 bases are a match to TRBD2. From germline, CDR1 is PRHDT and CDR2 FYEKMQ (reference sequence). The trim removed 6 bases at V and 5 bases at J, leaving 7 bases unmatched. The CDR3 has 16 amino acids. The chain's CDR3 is CASSWLAGGPTGELFF. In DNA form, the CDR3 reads TGTGCCAGCAGTTGGCTAGCGGGGGGGCCTACCGGGGAGCTGTTTTTT.

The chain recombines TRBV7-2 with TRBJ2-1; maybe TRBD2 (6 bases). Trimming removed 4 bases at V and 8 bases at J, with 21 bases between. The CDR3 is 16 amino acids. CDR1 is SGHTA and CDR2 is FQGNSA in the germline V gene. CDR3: CASSSRGLSLGHEQFF. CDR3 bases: TGTGCCAGCAGCTCTAGAGGACTAAGTTTAGGTCATGAGCAGTTCTTC.

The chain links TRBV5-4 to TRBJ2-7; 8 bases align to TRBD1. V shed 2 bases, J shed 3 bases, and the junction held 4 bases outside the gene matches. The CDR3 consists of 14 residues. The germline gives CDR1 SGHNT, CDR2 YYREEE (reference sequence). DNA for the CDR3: TGTGCCAGCAGCTTCGAACAGGGGGGCTACGAGCAGTACTTC. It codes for CASSFEQGGYEQYF.

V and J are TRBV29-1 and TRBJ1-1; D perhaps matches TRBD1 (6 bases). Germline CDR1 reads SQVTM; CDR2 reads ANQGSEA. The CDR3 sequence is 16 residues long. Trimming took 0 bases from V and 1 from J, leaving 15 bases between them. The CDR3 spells CSVEDLRAGENTEAFF. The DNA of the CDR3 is TGCAGCGTTGAAGATCTTCGTGCAGGGGAGAACACTGAAGCTTTCTTT. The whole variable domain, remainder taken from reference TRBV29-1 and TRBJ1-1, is SAVISQKPSRDICQRGTSLTIQCQVDSQVTMMFWYRQQPGQSLTLIATANQGSEATYESGFVIDKFPISRPNLTFSTLTVSNMSPEDSSIYLCSVEDLRAGENTEAFFGQGTRLTVV.

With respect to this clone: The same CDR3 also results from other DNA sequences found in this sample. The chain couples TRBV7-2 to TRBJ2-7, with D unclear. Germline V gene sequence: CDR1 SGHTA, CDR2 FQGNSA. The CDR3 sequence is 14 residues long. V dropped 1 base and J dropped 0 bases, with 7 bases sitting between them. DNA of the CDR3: TGTGCCAGCAGCTTAGTCAGGACCTCCTACGAGCAGTACTTC. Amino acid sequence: CASSLVRTSYEQYF.

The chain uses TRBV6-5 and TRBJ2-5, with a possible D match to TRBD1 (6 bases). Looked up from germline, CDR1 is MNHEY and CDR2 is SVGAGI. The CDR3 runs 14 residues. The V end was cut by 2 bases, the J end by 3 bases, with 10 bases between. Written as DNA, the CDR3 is TGTGCCAGCAGTTACCTTACAGGGAAAGAGACCCAGTACTTC. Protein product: CASSYLTGKETQYF.

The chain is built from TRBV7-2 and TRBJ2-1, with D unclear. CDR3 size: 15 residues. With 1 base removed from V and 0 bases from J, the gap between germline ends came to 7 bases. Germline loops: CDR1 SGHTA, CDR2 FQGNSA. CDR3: CASSLEAFSYNEQFF. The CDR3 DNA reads TGTGCCAGCAGCTTAGAAGCCTTCTCCTACAATGAGCAGTTCTTC.

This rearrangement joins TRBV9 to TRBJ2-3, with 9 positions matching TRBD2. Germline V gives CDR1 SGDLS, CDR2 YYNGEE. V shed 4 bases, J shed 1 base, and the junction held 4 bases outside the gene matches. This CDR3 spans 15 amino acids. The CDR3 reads CASSLASGGTDTQYF. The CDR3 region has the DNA TGTGCCAGCAGCTTAGCTAGCGGGGGCACAGATACGCAGTATTTT.

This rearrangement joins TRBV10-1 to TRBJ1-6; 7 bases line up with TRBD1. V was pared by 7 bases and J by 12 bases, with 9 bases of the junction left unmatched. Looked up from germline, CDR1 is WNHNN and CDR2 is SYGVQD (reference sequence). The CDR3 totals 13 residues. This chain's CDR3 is CASKMTGPGPLHF. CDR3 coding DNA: TGCGCCAGCAAGATGACAGGGCCAGGACCCCTCCACTTT.